This T cell receptor beta chain is drawn from a study of cytomegalovirus exposure and HLA in healthy donors. Study-wide background: Early released data comprised about 84 million unique TCRs from HLA-typed donors. Broader study findings: Later on, an analysis found that several of the most significant clusters appeared to be linked to common viral pathogens, which included parvovirus B19.

In the PCR, 60 Vbeta and 13 Jbeta primers were used. Using immunoSEQ multiplex PCR, the repertoire was profiled, and TCRdb retains in-frame clones only, with some absent. The table records some 98,000 clones, approximately 76% of them present only once. Remarks on this clone: The antigen remains undetermined.

The donors comprised healthy bone marrow donors. The germline V gene has CDR1 MNHNS and CDR2 SASEGT. The CDR3 runs to 15 residues. The germline V and J ends were trimmed by 8 bases and 1 base, with 16 bases remaining between them. This sequence joins TRBV6-1 and TRBJ2-3; no clear D. This TCR came from a man aged 35 to 55 in good health and CMV-seronegative. Sequenced input: PBMCs. The CDR3 nucleotides read TGTGCCAGCTGCTGGGCGCCCGGCGGCACAGATACGCAGTATTTT. Amino acids: CASCWAPGGTDTQYF.